Listed below are T cell receptor beta chains from one sample, sequenced in a study of blood T cells in healthy people across ages. TCRdb reprocessed the 5' RACE reads with MiXCR, giving one entry per CDR3 protein. Here the sample spans over 950,000 distinct CDR3 sequences, around two fifths being singletons. Sequencing input: blood. The receptor set was obtained from a man younger than 30 in good health. CDR3s include the opening cysteine and the closing phenylalanine or tryptophan. Fields, in order: J gene, V gene, clone size, CDR3 length, D gene, CDR3 protein, CDR3 DNA. The D gene is left open where the match is weak. A row's size may be missing; if present it is once, few, many or a size class.

>TRBJ1-6|TRBV27|NA|16|NA
CASSSDRFRENSPLHF
TGTGCCAGCAGCTCGGACCGCTTTAGAGAGAATTCACCCCTCCACTTT
>TRBJ2-7|TRBV7-9|NA|14|NA
CASSQRSVSYERYF
TGTGCCAGCAGCCAGCGTTCGGTTTCCTACGAGCGGTACTTC
>TRBJ1-5|TRBV5-1|few|15|NA
CASSLSDGNNQPQHF
TGCGCCAGCAGCTTGAGCGACGGAAACAATCAGCCCCAGCATTTT
>TRBJ1-4|TRBV6-5|NA|11|NA
CASRGRLKLFF
TGTGCCAGCAGGGGACGGCTGAAGCTGTTTTTT
>TRBJ2-6|TRBV2|NA|14|TRBD2
CASRAGNGANVLTF
TGTGCCAGCAGAGCGGGAAATGGGGCCAACGTCCTGACTTTC
>TRBJ2-6|TRBV3-1|NA|15|NA
CASSHEWSGANVLTF
TGTGCCAGCAGCCATGAGTGGTCTGGGGCCAACGTCCTGACTTTC
>TRBJ2-3|TRBV3-1|few|16|TRBD2
CASSQGLTSGADTQYF
TGTGCCAGCAGCCAAGGCCTGACTAGCGGGGCAGATACGCAGTATTTT
>TRBJ2-7|TRBV7-9|NA|20|TRBD2
CAGTSFPGPSGTPSSYEQYF
TGTGCCGGCACTTCTTTCCCTGGGCCTAGCGGGACGCCAAGCTCCTACGAGCAGTACTTC
>TRBJ2-5|TRBV9|NA|13|NA
CASSVVAWETQYF
TGTGCCAGCAGCGTAGTAGCGTGGGAGACCCAGTACTTC
>TRBJ2-1|TRBV10-3|NA|14|TRBD1
CAISGQEFYNERFF
TGTGCCATCAGCGGACAGGAATTCTACAATGAGCGGTTCTTC
>TRBJ1-1|TRBV15|NA|14|NA
CATSRVGLYTEAFF
TGTGCCACCAGCAGAGTGGGACTGTACACTGAAGCTTTCTTT
>TRBJ1-1|TRBV29-1|NA|11|NA
CSVGRGQEAFF
TGCAGCGTCGGGAGAGGACAGGAAGCTTTCTTT
>TRBJ2-2|TRBV24-1|NA|15|NA
CATSDHQDNTGELFF
TGTGCCACCAGTGATCACCAGGACAACACCGGGGAGCTGTTTTTT
>TRBJ2-1|TRBV19|NA|14|NA
CASSIGPMDHKQFF
TGTGCCAGTAGTATAGGGCCCATGGACCATAAGCAGTTCTTC
>TRBJ1-1|TRBV20-1|NA|16|NA
CSARDEGHPGSTEAFF
TGCAGTGCTAGAGATGAGGGCCACCCAGGGAGCACTGAAGCTTTCTTT
>TRBJ2-5|TRBV6-2/TRBV6-3|few|16|NA
CASSYSRSALQETQYF
TGTGCCAGCAGTTACTCGAGGAGCGCCCTCCAAGAGACCCAGTACTTC
>TRBJ1-2|TRBV12-3/TRBV12-4|NA|18|NA
CASSLTLGRTATNYGYTF
TGTGCCAGCAGTTTAACACTTGGGCGGACAGCGACTAACTATGGCTACACCTTC
>TRBJ1-2|TRBV21-1|NA|13|NA
CASSKADNAGYTF
TGTGCCAGCAGCAAAGCAGACAACGCTGGCTACACCTTC
>TRBJ2-7|TRBV27|NA|15|TRBD1
CASSLSKGAGYEQYF
TGTGCCAGCAGTTTATCGAAGGGGGCAGGCTACGAGCAGTACTTC
>TRBJ2-5|TRBV27|NA|18|NA
CASSLSAASMNVQETQYF
TGTGCCAGCAGTTTATCTGCCGCCTCCATGAATGTTCAAGAGACCCAGTACTTC
>TRBJ1-1|TRBV10-3|few|15|NA
CAISEEGPENTEAFF
TGTGCCATCAGTGAGGAGGGTCCAGAGAACACTGAAGCTTTCTTT
>TRBJ2-7|TRBV4-2|NA|13|NA
CASSQRRGHEQYF
TGTGCCAGCAGCCAAAGACGGGGACACGAGCAGTACTTC
>TRBJ1-5|TRBV6-6|once|15|NA
CASSAMGGSNQPQHF
TGTGCCAGCAGTGCCATGGGTGGGTCGAATCAGCCCCAGCATTTT
>TRBJ2-3|TRBV9|many|13|NA
CASSSPSGDTQYF
TGTGCCAGCAGCTCCCCGAGTGGAGATACGCAGTATTTT
>TRBJ2-7|TRBV19|NA|16|TRBD1
CASRPAGTDSYNEQYF
TGTGCCAGTAGGCCTGCCGGGACAGACTCCTACAATGAGCAGTACTTC
>TRBJ2-1|TRBV11-2|NA|12|NA
CASTGIDNEQFF
TGTGCCAGCACCGGGATTGACAATGAGCAGTTCTTC
>TRBJ2-3|TRBV12-3/TRBV12-4|many|14|NA
CASSRQPSTDTQYF
TGTGCCAGCAGTCGACAGCCTAGCACAGATACGCAGTATTTT
>TRBJ2-3|TRBV4-3|NA|13|TRBD2
CASRPREGDTQYF
TGCGCCAGCAGGCCCAGGGAGGGGGATACGCAGTATTTT
>TRBJ1-2|TRBV25-1|NA|13|NA
CASRNSANYGYTF
TGTGCCAGCAGGAACAGCGCAAACTATGGCTACACCTTC
>TRBJ1-2|TRBV3-1|NA|13|TRBD1
CASSQEGGRIYTF
TGTGCCAGCAGCCAAGAAGGGGGCAGAATCTACACCTTC
>TRBJ1-1|TRBV12-5|NA|16|TRBD1
CASGLPRTGGRTEAFF
TGTGCTAGTGGTTTGCCCCGGACAGGGGGAAGGACTGAAGCTTTCTTT
>TRBJ1-6|TRBV27|NA|12|NA
CASSLLNSPLHF
TGTGCCAGCTCCCTCCTTAATTCACCCCTCCACTTT
>TRBJ1-5|TRBV29-1|NA|14|TRBD1
CSVAVTGVGQPQHF
TGCAGCGTTGCGGTGACAGGGGTCGGGCAGCCCCAGCATTTT
>TRBJ2-7|TRBV20-1|few|15|TRBD2
CSARGLAGGAYEQYF
TGCAGTGCTAGAGGCTTAGCGGGGGGTGCCTACGAGCAGTACTTC
>TRBJ1-2|TRBV7-9|NA|15|TRBD1
CASSSTGQGAGGYTF
TGTGCCAGCAGCTCGACGGGACAGGGGGCAGGTGGCTACACCTTC
>TRBJ1-1|TRBV9|NA|17|TRBD1
CASSHTTGGNMNTEAFF
TGTGCCAGCAGCCACACAACAGGGGGTAACATGAACACTGAAGCTTTCTTT
>TRBJ2-1|TRBV29-1|few|18|TRBD1
CSVEERTGGGIRYNEQFF
TGCAGCGTTGAGGAGCGGACAGGGGGGGGTATACGGTACAATGAGCAGTTCTTC
>TRBJ2-5|TRBV20-1|once|13|NA
CSARENLNNEQYF
TGCAGTGCTAGAGAGAACCTTAACAATGAGCAGTACTTC
>TRBJ1-4|TRBV2|NA|14|TRBD1
CASRDGQGGEKLFF
TGTGCCAGCAGGGACGGACAGGGAGGTGAAAAACTGTTTTTT
>TRBJ1-4|TRBV6-5|NA|17|NA
CASSYKQGWQSNEKLFF
TGTGCCAGCAGTTACAAGCAGGGGTGGCAATCTAATGAAAAACTGTTTTTT
>TRBJ2-2|TRBV2|NA|15|TRBD1
CASQGVGKNTGELFF
TGTGCCAGCCAGGGGGTCGGGAAGAACACCGGGGAGCTGTTTTTT
>TRBJ2-7|TRBV7-2|NA|14|NA
CASSLVLGTYEQYF
TGTGCCAGCAGCTTAGTCTTGGGTACCTACGAGCAGTACTTC
>TRBJ2-1|TRBV7-2|few|13|TRBD1
CAAGTDSYNEQFF
TGTGCCGCCGGGACAGATTCGTACAATGAGCAGTTCTTC
>TRBJ1-5|TRBV5-5|NA|14|NA
CASSLVAGPQPQHF
TGTGCCAGCAGCTTGGTCGCAGGACCTCAGCCCCAGCATTTT
>TRBJ2-1|TRBV6-5|few|15|NA
CASSPLASNYNEQFF
TGTGCCAGCAGTCCCCTAGCCTCTAACTACAATGAGCAGTTCTTC
>TRBJ1-1|TRBV7-9|NA|16|NA
CASSAGTTGLVTEAFF
TGTGCCAGCAGCGCAGGGACCACAGGTCTCGTCACTGAAGCTTTCTTT
>TRBJ2-1|TRBV6-1|NA|21|TRBD2
CASSEIGGLAGTQSSYNEQFF
TGTGCCAGCAGTGAAATCGGAGGACTAGCGGGAACCCAAAGCTCCTACAATGAGCAGTTCTTC
>TRBJ2-1|TRBV20-1|NA|12|TRBD1
CSARGSGQGSFF
TGCAGTGCTAGAGGTTCGGGACAGGGGTCGTTCTTC
>TRBJ2-3|TRBV20-1|few|13|NA
CSARSTSTDTQYF
TGCAGTGCTAGGTCTACTAGCACAGATACGCAGTATTTT
>TRBJ1-2|TRBV12-3/TRBV12-4|NA|15|NA
CASSPMGKANYGYTF
TGTGCCAGCAGCCCAATGGGGAAAGCTAACTATGGCTACACCTTC
>TRBJ2-3|TRBV4-2|NA|17|NA
CASSSSPSPSAFDTQYF
TGTGCCAGCAGCTCGTCACCGTCCCCCTCCGCATTCGATACGCAGTATTTT
>TRBJ1-4|TRBV7-9|NA|14|NA
CASTPAGRDEKLFF
TGTGCCAGCACCCCTGCAGGGAGGGATGAAAAACTGTTTTTT
>TRBJ2-5|TRBV11-3|NA|13|NA
CASSEGVEETQYF
TGTGCCAGCAGCGAAGGGGTGGAAGAGACCCAGTACTTC
>TRBJ2-5|TRBV11-2|NA|22|TRBD2
CASSFRPPFPGLAGDLYNEQYF
TGTGCCAGCAGCTTTAGACCGCCTTTTCCGGGACTAGCGGGGGATCTCTACAATGAGCAGTACTTC